The clone carrying this T cell receptor (beta chain) has at least ten counts. This sample stems from a study of regulatory T cells in long-lasting Graves disease. Looking at the study overall: Antithyroid drug exposure in newly diagnosed Graves' patients had lasted under 3 months.

Sample time point: newly diagnosed GD, antithyroid drugs for less than 3 months. The TCR library was made from RNA extracted from PBMCs. The TCR beta library used iRepertoire HTBI primers with Arm-PCR amplification of CDR3. TCRdb reanalysed the multiplex PCR reads using MiXCR and keeps one entry per CDR3 protein. Among about 420,000 distinct CDR3 sequences listed, about a sixth were seen once. The CDR3 is made up of 12 amino acids. Per germline, CDR1 SGHAT and CDR2 FQNNGV. V gave up 5 bases and J gave up 5 bases, with 7 bases separating them. These data also formed part of another study, on T cells in Graves' hyperthyroidism and ophthalmopathy. That source notes: Ophthalmopathy stood apart from stable hyperthyroidism in a 13 V-J model.

V usage is TRBV11-2 and J usage is TRBJ2-1; unclear D gene. Sequenced material: peripheral blood mononuclear cells (PBMCs), taken at new diagnosis, from a patient treated with antithyroid drugs. This TCR was sampled from a woman aged 18-29 years with Graves disease. The CDR3 nucleotides are TGTGCCAGCAGCCAAGGTCACAATGAGCAGTTCTTC. Its translation: CASSQGHNEQFF.